This is a list of T cell receptor beta chains from one sample in a study of blood T cells in healthy people across ages. TCRdb processed the 5' RACE reads anew with MiXCR; each CDR3 protein has one entry. Among approximately 1.5 million distinct CDR3 sequences listed, approximately 32% were seen once. Material for sequencing was blood. All receptors come from a young woman in good health. The CDR3 runs from the conserved cysteine through the conserved F or W. A D gene is named only where the DNA matches it firmly. Not every row has a clone size; where given, it reads once, few, many or a size class.

TRBD2	TRBV7-6	-	TRBJ2-3	TGTGCCAGCAGCTTACCCGAGGGGGGGACTAGCGGGAGGGCCACAGATACGCAGTATTTT	CASSLPEGGTSGRATDTQYF
-	TRBV4-1	-	TRBJ2-3	TGCGCCAGCAGCCAAGATGGGGGTCCGGGGACGCAGTATTTT	CASSQDGGPGTQYF
TRBD1	TRBV7-9	few	TRBJ2-1	TGTGCCAGCAGCGCCGGGACAGACTCCTACAATGAGCAGTTCTTC	CASSAGTDSYNEQFF
-	TRBV20-1	few	TRBJ2-7	TGCAGTGCTGGCGGGACCGTAGGGGTTTCCGAGCAGTACTTC	CSAGGTVGVSEQYF
-	TRBV28	-	TRBJ2-5	TGTGCCAGCAGTCCTCCGACCACCCAAGAGACCCAGTACTTC	CASSPPTTQETQYF
TRBD1	TRBV11-2	few	TRBJ2-5	TGTGCCAGCATGCTGAGAAACAGGGGGCTTTGGGAGACCCAGTACTTC	CASMLRNRGLWETQYF
TRBD1	TRBV3-1	-	TRBJ2-1	TGTGCCAGCAGCCACGACAGGGGACATGAGCAGTTCTTC	CASSHDRGHEQFF
TRBD2	TRBV12-3/TRBV12-4	few	TRBJ2-7	TGTGCCAGCAGACTAGCGGGAGGCAACTACGAGCAGTACTTC	CASRLAGGNYEQYF
-	TRBV4-1	-	TRBJ1-5	TGCGCCAGCAGCCAAGATAGGGCAGGGCTTCAGCCCCAGCATTTT	CASSQDRAGLQPQHF
-	TRBV4-1	few	TRBJ2-5	TGCGCCAGCAGCCAAGTTCACCAAGAGACCCAGTACTTC	CASSQVHQETQYF
-	TRBV27	-	TRBJ2-2	TGTGCCAGCAGTTTTGCCCAGTCACACACCGGGGAGCTGTTTTTT	CASSFAQSHTGELFF
TRBD2	TRBV4-1	few	TRBJ2-1	TGCGCCAGCAGCCAAGATGGGCTAGCGGGGAGGTCCTACAATGAGCAGTTCTTC	CASSQDGLAGRSYNEQFF
TRBD1	TRBV29-1	-	TRBJ2-6	TGCAGCGTCGGATATGACAGGGCCGGGGCCAACGTCCTGACTTTC	CSVGYDRAGANVLTF
TRBD2	TRBV19	once	TRBJ2-7	TGTGCCAGTAGTATAGATCCGGCGGGAGCCCCCTACGAGCAGTACTTC	CASSIDPAGAPYEQYF
-	TRBV15	-	TRBJ2-7	TGTGCCACCAGTCCCGGCCACAGGGACTTCGAGCGGTACTTC	CATSPGHRDFERYF
-	TRBV9	-	TRBJ2-1	TGTGCCAGCAGCGTAGAGTCAAGGTCCGGCAATGAGCAGTTCTTC	CASSVESRSGNEQFF
TRBD2	TRBV5-1	-	TRBJ2-7	TGCGCCAGCAGCCCGGGACTAGCTATGACCGAGCAGTACTTC	CASSPGLAMTEQYF
-	TRBV5-6	few	TRBJ1-2	TGTGCCAGCAGCCGACAGCGAACTAACTATGGCTACACCTTC	CASSRQRTNYGYTF
-	TRBV12-5	-	TRBJ2-1	TGTGCTAGTGGTCCGGCTTTTGGGGGAGGGCCAGGGGATGAGCAGTTCTTC	CASGPAFGGGPGDEQFF
TRBD1	TRBV24-1	-	TRBJ1-1	TGTGCCACCAGTGATGCCACAGGGGCACCTGGGAACACTGAAGCTTTCTTT	CATSDATGAPGNTEAFF
-	TRBV29-1	few	TRBJ1-2	TGCAGCGTGGCACTCAGGAGTAAGATCTATGGCTACACCTTC	CSVALRSKIYGYTF
-	TRBV25-1	-	TRBJ1-2	TGTGCCAGCAGTAATCAGACCTTCGGCTACACCTTC	CASSNQTFGYTF
-	TRBV9	few	TRBJ2-5	TGTGCCAGCAGCGTAGGCGGGACTCCGGGGGAGACCCAGTACTTC	CASSVGGTPGETQYF
TRBD1	TRBV15	-	TRBJ1-2	TGTGCCACCAGCAGAGATGAGGGGGCCAACTATGGCTACACCTTC	CATSRDEGANYGYTF
TRBD1	TRBV20-1	few	TRBJ1-1	TGCAGTGTTAGGGACAGGAGTGAAGCTTTCTTT	CSVRDRSEAFF
TRBD1	TRBV7-9	-	TRBJ1-2	TGTGCCAGCAGCTTAGCGGCGACAGGGCTCAACTATGGCTACACCTTC	CASSLAATGLNYGYTF
-	TRBV12-3/TRBV12-4	-	TRBJ2-1	TGTGCCAGCAGTTTAATGGGGGCGAATGAGCAGTTCTTC	CASSLMGANEQFF
-	TRBV20-1	-	TRBJ2-7	TGCAGTGCTGCCTCAGGGGCCTCTGGGGAGCAGTACTTC	CSAASGASGEQYF